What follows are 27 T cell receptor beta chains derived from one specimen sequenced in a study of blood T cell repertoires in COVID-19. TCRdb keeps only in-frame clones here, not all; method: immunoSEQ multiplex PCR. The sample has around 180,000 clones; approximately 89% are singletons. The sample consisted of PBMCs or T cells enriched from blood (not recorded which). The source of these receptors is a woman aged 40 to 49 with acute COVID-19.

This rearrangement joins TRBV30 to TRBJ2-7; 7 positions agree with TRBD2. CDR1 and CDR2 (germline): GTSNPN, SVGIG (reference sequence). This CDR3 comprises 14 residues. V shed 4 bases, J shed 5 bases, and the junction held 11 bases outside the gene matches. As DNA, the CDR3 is TGTGCCTGGACCCCCTGGGGGGGGTCTGACGAGCAGTACTTC. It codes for CAWTPWGGSDEQYF.

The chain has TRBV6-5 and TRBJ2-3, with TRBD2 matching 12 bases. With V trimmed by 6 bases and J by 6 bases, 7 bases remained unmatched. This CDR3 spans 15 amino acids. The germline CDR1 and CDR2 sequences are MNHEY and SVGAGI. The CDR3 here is CASRSSGGAVDTQYF. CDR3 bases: TGTGCCAGCAGATCTAGCGGGGGGGCTGTGGATACGCAGTATTTT.

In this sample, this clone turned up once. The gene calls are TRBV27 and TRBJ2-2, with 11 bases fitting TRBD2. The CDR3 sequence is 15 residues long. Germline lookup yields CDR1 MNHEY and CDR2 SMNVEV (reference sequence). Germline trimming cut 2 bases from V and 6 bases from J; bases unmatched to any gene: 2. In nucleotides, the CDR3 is TGTGCCAGCAGTTTAACTAGCGGGAGCGCCGGGGAGCTGTTTTTT. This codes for CASSLTSGSAGELFF.

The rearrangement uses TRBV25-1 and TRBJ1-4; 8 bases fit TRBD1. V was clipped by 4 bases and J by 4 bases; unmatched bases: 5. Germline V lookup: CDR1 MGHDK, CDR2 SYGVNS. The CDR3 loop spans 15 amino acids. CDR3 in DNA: TGTGCCAGCAGTGGGGGACAGGTCTTTAATGAAAAACTGTTTTTT. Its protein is CASSGGQVFNEKLFF.

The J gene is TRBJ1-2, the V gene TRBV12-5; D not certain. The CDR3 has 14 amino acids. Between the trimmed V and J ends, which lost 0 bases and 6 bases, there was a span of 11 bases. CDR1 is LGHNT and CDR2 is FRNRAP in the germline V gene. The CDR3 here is CASGLVPLGDGYTF. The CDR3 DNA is TGTGCTAGTGGTTTGGTACCGTTGGGCGATGGCTACACCTTC. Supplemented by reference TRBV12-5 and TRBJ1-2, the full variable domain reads DARVTQTPRHKVTEMGQEVTMRCQPILGHNTVFWYRQTMMQGLELLAYFRNRAPLDDSGMPKDRFSAEMPDATLATLKIQPSEPRDSAVYFCASGLVPLGDGYTFGSGTRLTVV.

Written as DNA, the CDR3 is TGTGCCAGCATTACACAGGACTCCTATAATTCACCCCTCCACTTT. It specifies CASITQDSYNSPLHF. The rearrangement joins TRBV6-5 to TRBJ1-6; tentative D call: TRBD1 (5 bases). CDR1 MNHEY and CDR2 SVGAGI come from the germline V gene. This CDR3 comprises 15 residues. The V and J ends lost 7 bases and 0 bases respectively, with 10 bases between them.

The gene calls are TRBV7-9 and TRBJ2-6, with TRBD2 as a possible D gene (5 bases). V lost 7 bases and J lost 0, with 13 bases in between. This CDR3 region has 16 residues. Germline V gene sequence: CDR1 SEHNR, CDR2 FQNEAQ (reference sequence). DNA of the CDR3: TGTGCCAGCACCCTAAGACGGGGCTCTGGGGCCAACGTCCTGACTTTC. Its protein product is CASTLRRGSGANVLTF.

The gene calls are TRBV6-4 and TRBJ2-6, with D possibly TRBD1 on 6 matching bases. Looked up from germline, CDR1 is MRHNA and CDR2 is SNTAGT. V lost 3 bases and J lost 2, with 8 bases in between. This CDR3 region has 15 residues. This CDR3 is CASSEEGAGANVLTF. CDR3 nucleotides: TGTGCCAGCAGTGAAGAGGGGGCTGGGGCCAACGTCCTGACTTTC.

The CDR3 loop reads CAWRGQTGGAQTQYF. The CDR3 DNA sequence: TGTGCCTGGAGGGGTCAGACAGGGGGCGCCCAGACCCAGTACTTC. The rearrangement links TRBV30 to TRBJ2-5; 10 nucleotides line up with TRBD1. This CDR3 comprises 15 residues. Per the germline V gene, CDR1 is GTSNPN and CDR2 is SVGIG (reference sequence). The trim removed 3 bases at V and 6 bases at J, leaving 10 bases unmatched.

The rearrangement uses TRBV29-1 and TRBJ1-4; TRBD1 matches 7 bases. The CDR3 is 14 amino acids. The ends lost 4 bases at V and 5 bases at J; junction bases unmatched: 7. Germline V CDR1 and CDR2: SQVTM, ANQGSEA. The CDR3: CSVGTRGQNEKLFF. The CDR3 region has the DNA TGCAGCGTTGGGACACGGGGACAGAATGAAAAACTGTTTTTT. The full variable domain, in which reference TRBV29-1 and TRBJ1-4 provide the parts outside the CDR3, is SAVISQKPSRDICQRGTSLTIQCQVDSQVTMMFWYRQQPGQSLTLIATANQGSEATYESGFVIDKFPISRPNLTFSTLTVSNMSPEDSSIYLCSVGTRGQNEKLFFGSGTQLSVL.

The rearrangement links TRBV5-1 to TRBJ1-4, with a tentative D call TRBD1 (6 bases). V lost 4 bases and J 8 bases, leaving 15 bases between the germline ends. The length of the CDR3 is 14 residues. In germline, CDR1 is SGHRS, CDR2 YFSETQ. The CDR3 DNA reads TGCGCCAGCAGCCCGGACGGGGGGCTGGAAAAACTGTTTTTT. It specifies CASSPDGGLEKLFF.

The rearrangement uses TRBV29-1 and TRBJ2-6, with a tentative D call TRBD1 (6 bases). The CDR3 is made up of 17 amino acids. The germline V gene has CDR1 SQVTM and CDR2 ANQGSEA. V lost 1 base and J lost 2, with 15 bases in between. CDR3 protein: CSVEGGLGAAGANVLTF. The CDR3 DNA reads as TGCAGCGTTGAAGGAGGATTGGGGGCGGCTGGGGCCAACGTCCTGACTTTC.

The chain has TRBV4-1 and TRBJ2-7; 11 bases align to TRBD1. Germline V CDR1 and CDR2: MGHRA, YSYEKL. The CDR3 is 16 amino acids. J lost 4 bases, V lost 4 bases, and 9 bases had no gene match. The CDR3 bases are TGCGCCAGCAGCCCTATGACCGGACAGGGGGCGTACGAGCAGTACTTC. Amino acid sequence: CASSPMTGQGAYEQYF.

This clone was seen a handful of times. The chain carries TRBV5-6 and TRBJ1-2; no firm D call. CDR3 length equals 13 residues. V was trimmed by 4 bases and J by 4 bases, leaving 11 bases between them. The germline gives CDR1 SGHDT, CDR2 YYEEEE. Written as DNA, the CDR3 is TGTGCCAGCAGCAGAAGAGAAGCCTATGGCTACACCTTC. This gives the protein CASSRREAYGYTF.

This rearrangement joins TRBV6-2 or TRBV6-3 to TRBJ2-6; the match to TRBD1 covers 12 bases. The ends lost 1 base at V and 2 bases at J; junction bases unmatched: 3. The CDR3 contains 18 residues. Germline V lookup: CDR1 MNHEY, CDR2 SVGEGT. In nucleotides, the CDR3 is TGTGCCAGCAGTTACTTGGGACAGGGGGCGGCTGGGGCCAACGTCCTGACTTTC. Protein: CASSYLGQGAAGANVLTF.

CDR3 region: CASSLADSYGYTF. As DNA, the CDR3 is TGTGCCAGCAGCTTGGCCGACAGCTATGGCTACACCTTC. The V and J genes are TRBV5-4 and TRBJ1-2, with a tentative D call TRBD1 (5 bases). This CDR3 comprises 13 residues. V was cut by 0 bases and J by 4 bases, with 7 bases left in between. CDR1 is SGHNT and CDR2 is YYREEE in the germline V gene (reference sequence).

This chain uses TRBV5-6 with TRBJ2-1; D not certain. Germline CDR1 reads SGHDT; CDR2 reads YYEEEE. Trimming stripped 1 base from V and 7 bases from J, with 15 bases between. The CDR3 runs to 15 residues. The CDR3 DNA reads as TGTGCCAGCAGCTTGAGGCGGCCTGCTGGGAATGAGCAGTTCTTC. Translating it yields CASSLRRPAGNEQFF.

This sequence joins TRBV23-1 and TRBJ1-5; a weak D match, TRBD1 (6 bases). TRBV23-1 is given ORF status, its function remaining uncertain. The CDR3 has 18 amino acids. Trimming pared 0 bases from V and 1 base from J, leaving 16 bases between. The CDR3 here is CASSQSHSKGVSNQPQHF. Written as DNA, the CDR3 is TGCGCCAGCAGTCAATCCCATTCGAAGGGGGTAAGCAATCAGCCCCAGCATTTT.

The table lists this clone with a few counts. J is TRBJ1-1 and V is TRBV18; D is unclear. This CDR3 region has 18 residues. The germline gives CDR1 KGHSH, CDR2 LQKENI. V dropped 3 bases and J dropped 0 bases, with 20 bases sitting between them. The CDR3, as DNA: TGTGCCAGCTCACCGCAGTTTCTAGGCGACTGGATGAACACTGAAGCTTTCTTT. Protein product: CASSPQFLGDWMNTEAFF. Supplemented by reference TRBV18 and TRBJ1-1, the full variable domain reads NAGVMQNPRHLVRRRGQEARLRCSPMKGHSHVYWYRQLPEEGLKFMVYLQKENIIDESGMPKERFSAEFPKEGPSILRIQQVVRGDSAAYFCASSPQFLGDWMNTEAFFGQGTRLTVV.

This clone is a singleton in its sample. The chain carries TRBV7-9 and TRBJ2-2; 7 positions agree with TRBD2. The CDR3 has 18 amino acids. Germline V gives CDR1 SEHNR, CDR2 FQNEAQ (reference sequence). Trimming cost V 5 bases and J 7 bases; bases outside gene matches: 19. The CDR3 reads CASSERVAGASSIGELFF. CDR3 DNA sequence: TGTGCCAGCAGCGAAAGGGTCGCGGGAGCCAGTAGTATCGGGGAGCTGTTTTTT.

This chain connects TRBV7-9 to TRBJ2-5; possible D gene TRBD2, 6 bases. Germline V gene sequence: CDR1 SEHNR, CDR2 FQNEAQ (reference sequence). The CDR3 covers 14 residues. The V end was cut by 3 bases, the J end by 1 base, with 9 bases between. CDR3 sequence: CASSFSGTQETQYF. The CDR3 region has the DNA TGTGCCAGCAGCTTTAGCGGTACCCAAGAGACCCAGTACTTC.

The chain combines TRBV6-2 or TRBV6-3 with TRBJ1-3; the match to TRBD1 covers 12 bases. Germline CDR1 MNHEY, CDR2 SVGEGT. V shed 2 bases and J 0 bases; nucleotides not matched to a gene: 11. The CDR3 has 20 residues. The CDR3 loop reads CASSYRPGQGAIDSGNTIYF. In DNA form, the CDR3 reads TGTGCCAGCAGTTACCGGCCGGGACAGGGGGCCATAGACTCTGGAAACACCATATATTTT.

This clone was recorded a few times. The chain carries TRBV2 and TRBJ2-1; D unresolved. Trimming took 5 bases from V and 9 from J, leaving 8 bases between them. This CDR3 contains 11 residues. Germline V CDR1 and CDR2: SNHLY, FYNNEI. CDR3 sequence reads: CASSLYLEQFF. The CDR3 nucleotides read TGTGCCAGCAGTTTATATCTTGAGCAGTTCTTC.

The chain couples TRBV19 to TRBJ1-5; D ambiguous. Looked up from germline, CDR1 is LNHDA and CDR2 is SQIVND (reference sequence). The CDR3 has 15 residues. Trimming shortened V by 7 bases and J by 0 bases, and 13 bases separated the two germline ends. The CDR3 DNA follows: TGTGCCAGTACGGTTATAGCAGTTAGCAATCAGCCCCAGCATTTT. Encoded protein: CASTVIAVSNQPQHF.

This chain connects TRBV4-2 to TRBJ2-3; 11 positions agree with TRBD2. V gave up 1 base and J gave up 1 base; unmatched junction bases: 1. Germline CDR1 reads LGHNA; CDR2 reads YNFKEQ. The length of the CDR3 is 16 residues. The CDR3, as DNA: TGTGCCAGCAGCCAAGTGGGACTAGCGGGCACAGATACGCAGTATTTT. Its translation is CASSQVGLAGTDTQYF.

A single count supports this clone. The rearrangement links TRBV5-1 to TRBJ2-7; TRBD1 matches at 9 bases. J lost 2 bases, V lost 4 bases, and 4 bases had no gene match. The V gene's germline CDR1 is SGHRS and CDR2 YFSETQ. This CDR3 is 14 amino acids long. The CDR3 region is CASSPRQGAYEQYF. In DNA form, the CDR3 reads TGCGCCAGCAGCCCCAGACAGGGGGCCTACGAGCAGTACTTC.

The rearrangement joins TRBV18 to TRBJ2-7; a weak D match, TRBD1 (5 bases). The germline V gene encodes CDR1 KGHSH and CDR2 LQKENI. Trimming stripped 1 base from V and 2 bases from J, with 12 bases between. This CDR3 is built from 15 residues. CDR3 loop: CASSPQGLGPYEQYF. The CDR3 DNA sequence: TGTGCCAGCTCACCACAGGGGTTGGGTCCCTACGAGCAGTACTTC. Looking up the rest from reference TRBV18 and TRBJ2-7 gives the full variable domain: NAGVMQNPRHLVRRRGQEARLRCSPMKGHSHVYWYRQLPEEGLKFMVYLQKENIIDESGMPKERFSAEFPKEGPSILRIQQVVRGDSAAYFCASSPQGLGPYEQYFGPGTRLTVT.